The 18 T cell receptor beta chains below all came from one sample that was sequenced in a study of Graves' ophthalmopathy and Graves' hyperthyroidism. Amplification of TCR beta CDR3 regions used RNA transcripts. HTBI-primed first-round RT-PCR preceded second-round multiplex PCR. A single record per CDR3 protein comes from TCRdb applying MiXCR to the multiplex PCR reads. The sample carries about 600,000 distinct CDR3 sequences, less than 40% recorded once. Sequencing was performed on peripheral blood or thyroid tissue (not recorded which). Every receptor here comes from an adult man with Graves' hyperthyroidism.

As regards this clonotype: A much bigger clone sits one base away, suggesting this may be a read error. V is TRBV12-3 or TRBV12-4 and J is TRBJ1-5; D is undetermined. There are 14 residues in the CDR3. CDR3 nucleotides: TGTACCAGCAGTAAAGGAGTGGGCAATCAGCCCCAGCATTTT. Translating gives CTSSKGVGNQPQHF.

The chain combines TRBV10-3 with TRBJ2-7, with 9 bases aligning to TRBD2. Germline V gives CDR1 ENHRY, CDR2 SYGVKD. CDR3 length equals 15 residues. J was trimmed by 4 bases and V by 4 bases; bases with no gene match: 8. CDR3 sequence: CAISASGTEVYEQYF. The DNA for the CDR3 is TGTGCCATCAGTGCTAGCGGGACTGAGGTTTACGAGCAGTACTTC.

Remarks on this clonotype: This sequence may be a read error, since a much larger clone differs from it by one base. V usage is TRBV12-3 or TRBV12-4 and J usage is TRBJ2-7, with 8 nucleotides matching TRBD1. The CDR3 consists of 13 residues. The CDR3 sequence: CASRAPGGYEQCF. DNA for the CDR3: TGTGCCAGCAGAGCCCCAGGGGGCTACGAGCAGTGCTTC.

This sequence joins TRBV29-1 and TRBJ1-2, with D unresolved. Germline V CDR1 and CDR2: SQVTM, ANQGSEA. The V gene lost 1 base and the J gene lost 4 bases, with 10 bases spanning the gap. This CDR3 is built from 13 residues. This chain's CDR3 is CSVEGTSGYGYTF. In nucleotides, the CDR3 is TGCAGCGTTGAAGGGACTAGCGGCTATGGCTACACCTTC.

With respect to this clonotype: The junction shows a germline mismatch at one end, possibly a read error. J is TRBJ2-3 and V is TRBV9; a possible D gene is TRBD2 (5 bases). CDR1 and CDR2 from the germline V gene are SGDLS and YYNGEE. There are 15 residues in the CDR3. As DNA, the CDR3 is TGTGCCAGCAGCGTTGAGGGAGCGAGCACAGATGCGCAGTATTTT. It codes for CASSVEGASTDAQYF.

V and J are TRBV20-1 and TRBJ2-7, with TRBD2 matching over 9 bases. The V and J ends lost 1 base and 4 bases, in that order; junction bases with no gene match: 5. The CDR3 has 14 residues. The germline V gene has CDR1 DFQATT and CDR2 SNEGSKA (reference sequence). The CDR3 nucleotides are TGCAGTGCTAGAGCCAGGACTAGCGAGTACGAGCAGTACTTC. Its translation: CSARARTSEYEQYF.

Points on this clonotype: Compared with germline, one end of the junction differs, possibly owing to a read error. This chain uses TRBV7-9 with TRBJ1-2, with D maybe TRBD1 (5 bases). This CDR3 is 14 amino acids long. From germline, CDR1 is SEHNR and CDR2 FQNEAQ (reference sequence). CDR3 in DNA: TGCGCCAGCGGCCAAGTTCCCAGGGACTATGGCTACACCTTC. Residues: CASGQVPRDYGYTF. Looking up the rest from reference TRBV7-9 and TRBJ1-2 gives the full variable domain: DTGVSQNPRHKITKRGQNVTFRCDPISEHNRLYWYRQTLGQGPEFLTYFQNEAQLEKSRLLSDRFSAERPKGSFSTLEIQRTEQGDSAMYLCASGQVPRDYGYTFGSGTRLTVV.

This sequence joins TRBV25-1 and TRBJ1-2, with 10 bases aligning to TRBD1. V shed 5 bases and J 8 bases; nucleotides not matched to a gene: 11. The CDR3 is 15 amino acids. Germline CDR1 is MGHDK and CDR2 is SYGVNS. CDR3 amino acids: CASSLLEDRGDGYTF. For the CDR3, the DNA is TGTGCCAGCAGTTTACTCGAGGACAGGGGGGACGGCTACACCTTC.

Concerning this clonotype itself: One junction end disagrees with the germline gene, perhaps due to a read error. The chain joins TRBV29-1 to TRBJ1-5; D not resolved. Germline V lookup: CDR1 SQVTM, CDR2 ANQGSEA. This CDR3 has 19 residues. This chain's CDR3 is CSARDSFGVEGPRQSAPAF. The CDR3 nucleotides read TGCAGTGCTAGAGATTCCTTTGGGGTTGAGGGTCCGCGGCAATCAGCCCCAGCATTT.

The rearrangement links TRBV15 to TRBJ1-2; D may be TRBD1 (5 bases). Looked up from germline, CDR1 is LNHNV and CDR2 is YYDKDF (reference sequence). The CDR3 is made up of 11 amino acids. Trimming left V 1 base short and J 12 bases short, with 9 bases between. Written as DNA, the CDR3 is TGTGCCACCAGCAGAGGGAGGGGCGACACCTTC. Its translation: CATSRGRGDTF. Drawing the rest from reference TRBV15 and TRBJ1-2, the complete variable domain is DAMVIQNPRYQVTQFGKPVTLSCSQTLNHNVMYWYQQKSSQAPKLLFHYYDKDFNNEADTPDNFQSRRPNTSFCFLDIRSPGLGDTAMYLCATSRGRGDTFGSGTRLTVV.

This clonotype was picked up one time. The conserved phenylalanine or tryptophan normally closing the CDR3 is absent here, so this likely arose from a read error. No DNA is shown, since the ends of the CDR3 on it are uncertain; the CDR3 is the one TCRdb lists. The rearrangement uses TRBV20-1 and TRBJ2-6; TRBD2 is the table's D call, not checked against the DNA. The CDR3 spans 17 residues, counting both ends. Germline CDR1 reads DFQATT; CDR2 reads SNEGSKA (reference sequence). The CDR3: CSALRAGMSSGANVLVL.

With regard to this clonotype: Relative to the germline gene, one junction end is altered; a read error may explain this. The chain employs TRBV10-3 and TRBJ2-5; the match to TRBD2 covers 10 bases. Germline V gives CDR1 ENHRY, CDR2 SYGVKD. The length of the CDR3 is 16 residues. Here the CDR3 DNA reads TGTGCCGTCAGTGAGTCTGAGCGGGAGGGCGATGAGACCCGGTACTTC. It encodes CAVSESEREGDETRYF.

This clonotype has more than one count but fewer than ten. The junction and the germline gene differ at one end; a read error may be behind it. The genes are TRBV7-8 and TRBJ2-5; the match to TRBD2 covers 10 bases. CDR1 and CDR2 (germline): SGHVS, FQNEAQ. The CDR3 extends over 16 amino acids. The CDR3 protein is CASSLLAGVYQETQCF. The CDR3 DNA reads TGTGCCAGCAGCCTGCTAGCGGGGGTGTACCAAGAGACCCAGTGCTTC.

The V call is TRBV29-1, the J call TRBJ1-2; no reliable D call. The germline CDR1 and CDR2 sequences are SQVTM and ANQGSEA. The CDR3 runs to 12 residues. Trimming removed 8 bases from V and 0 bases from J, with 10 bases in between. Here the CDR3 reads CSQDGANYGYTF. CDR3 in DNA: TGCAGCCAAGACGGAGCTAACTATGGCTACACCTTC.

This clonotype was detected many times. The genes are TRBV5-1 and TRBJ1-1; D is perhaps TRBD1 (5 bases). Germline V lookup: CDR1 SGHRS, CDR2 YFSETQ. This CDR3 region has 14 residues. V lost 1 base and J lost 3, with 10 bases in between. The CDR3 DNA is TGCGCCAGCAGCTTGCAGGGAGTGGACACTGAAGCTTTCTTT. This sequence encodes CASSLQGVDTEAFF.

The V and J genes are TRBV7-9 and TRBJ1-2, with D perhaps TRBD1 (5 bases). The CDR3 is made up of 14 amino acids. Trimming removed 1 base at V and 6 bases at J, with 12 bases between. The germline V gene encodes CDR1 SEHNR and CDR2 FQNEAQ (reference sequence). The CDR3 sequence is CASSLGGGSDGYTF. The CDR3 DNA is TGTGCCAGCAGCTTAGGGGGGGGGTCGGATGGCTACACCTTC. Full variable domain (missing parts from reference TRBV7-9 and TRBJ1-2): DTGVSQNPRHKITKRGQNVTFRCDPISEHNRLYWYRQTLGQGPEFLTYFQNEAQLEKSRLLSDRFSAERPKGSFSTLEIQRTEQGDSAMYLCASSLGGGSDGYTFGSGTRLTVV.

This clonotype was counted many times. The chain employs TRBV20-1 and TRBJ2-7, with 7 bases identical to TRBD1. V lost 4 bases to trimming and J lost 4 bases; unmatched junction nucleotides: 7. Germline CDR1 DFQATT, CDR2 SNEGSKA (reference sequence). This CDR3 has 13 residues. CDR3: CSATPDRAYEQYF. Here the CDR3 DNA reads TGCAGTGCTACTCCTGACAGGGCTTACGAGCAGTACTTC.

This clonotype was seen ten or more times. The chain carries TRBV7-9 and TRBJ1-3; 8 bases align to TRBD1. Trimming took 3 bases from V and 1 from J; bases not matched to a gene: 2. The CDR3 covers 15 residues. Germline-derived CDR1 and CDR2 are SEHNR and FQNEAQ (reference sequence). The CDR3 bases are TGTGCCAGCAGCTTCGGGACAGGATCTGGAAACACCATATATTTT. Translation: CASSFGTGSGNTIYF.